Given below is one T cell receptor (beta chain) in context. Its specificity is not known. These data belong to a study of OX40 agonist ivuxolimab in advanced cancers. Study as a whole: Clinicians treated patients with ivuxolimab, an agonistic anti-OX40 (CD134) antibody. Study-level findings and limits: Mean expanded clone counts were higher in CD8+ than CD4+ T cells. Low clonal expansion, among the lowest seen, marked partial responders at 0.1-3.0 mg/kg.

The protocol was immunoSEQ multiplex PCR, while the TCRdb copy is restricted to in-frame clones and leaves out a portion. The sample holds 55,000 to 65,000 clones, 85% seen once. At baseline, cycle 4 day 1, and cycle 7 day 1, blood was sampled. Germline V gene data show CDR1 as SGHRS and CDR2 as YFSETQ. The CDR3 covers 14 residues. The trim removed 3 bases at V and 4 bases at J, leaving 1 base unmatched. This sequence originates from an adult with an advanced solid tumor such as melanoma, head and neck, liver or kidney cancer. The rearrangement links TRBV5-1 to TRBJ2-2; 9 bases fit TRBD1. The sequenced sample was CD4+ or CD8+ T cells sorted from blood, obtained in a trial of the OX40 agonist ivuxolimab. CDR3 DNA: TGCGCCAGCAGCTGGGACAGGGCCACCGGGGAGCTGTTTTTT. This translates into CASSWDRATGELFF.